This T cell receptor (beta chain) was identified in a study of control samples from healthy donors and cancer patients. This table comes from immunoSEQ multiplex PCR, and its TCRdb copy is limited to in-frame clones, with some not included. The sample has around 140,000 clones, just under 95% seen once; the top ten hold approximately 6%. V shed 0 bases, J shed 2 bases, and the junction held 3 bases outside the gene matches. In germline, CDR1 is MNHNY, CDR2 SVGAGI (reference sequence). The CDR3 length is 16 residues. The V gene is TRBV6-6, the J gene TRBJ2-1; 8 positions agree with TRBD1. This clonotype originated in a man younger than 35 in good health. Input material: blood. CDR3 nucleotides: TGTGCCAGCAGTTACTCGGGGACAGGAACCTACAATGAGCAGTTCTTC. The encoded protein is CASSYSGTGTYNEQFF.